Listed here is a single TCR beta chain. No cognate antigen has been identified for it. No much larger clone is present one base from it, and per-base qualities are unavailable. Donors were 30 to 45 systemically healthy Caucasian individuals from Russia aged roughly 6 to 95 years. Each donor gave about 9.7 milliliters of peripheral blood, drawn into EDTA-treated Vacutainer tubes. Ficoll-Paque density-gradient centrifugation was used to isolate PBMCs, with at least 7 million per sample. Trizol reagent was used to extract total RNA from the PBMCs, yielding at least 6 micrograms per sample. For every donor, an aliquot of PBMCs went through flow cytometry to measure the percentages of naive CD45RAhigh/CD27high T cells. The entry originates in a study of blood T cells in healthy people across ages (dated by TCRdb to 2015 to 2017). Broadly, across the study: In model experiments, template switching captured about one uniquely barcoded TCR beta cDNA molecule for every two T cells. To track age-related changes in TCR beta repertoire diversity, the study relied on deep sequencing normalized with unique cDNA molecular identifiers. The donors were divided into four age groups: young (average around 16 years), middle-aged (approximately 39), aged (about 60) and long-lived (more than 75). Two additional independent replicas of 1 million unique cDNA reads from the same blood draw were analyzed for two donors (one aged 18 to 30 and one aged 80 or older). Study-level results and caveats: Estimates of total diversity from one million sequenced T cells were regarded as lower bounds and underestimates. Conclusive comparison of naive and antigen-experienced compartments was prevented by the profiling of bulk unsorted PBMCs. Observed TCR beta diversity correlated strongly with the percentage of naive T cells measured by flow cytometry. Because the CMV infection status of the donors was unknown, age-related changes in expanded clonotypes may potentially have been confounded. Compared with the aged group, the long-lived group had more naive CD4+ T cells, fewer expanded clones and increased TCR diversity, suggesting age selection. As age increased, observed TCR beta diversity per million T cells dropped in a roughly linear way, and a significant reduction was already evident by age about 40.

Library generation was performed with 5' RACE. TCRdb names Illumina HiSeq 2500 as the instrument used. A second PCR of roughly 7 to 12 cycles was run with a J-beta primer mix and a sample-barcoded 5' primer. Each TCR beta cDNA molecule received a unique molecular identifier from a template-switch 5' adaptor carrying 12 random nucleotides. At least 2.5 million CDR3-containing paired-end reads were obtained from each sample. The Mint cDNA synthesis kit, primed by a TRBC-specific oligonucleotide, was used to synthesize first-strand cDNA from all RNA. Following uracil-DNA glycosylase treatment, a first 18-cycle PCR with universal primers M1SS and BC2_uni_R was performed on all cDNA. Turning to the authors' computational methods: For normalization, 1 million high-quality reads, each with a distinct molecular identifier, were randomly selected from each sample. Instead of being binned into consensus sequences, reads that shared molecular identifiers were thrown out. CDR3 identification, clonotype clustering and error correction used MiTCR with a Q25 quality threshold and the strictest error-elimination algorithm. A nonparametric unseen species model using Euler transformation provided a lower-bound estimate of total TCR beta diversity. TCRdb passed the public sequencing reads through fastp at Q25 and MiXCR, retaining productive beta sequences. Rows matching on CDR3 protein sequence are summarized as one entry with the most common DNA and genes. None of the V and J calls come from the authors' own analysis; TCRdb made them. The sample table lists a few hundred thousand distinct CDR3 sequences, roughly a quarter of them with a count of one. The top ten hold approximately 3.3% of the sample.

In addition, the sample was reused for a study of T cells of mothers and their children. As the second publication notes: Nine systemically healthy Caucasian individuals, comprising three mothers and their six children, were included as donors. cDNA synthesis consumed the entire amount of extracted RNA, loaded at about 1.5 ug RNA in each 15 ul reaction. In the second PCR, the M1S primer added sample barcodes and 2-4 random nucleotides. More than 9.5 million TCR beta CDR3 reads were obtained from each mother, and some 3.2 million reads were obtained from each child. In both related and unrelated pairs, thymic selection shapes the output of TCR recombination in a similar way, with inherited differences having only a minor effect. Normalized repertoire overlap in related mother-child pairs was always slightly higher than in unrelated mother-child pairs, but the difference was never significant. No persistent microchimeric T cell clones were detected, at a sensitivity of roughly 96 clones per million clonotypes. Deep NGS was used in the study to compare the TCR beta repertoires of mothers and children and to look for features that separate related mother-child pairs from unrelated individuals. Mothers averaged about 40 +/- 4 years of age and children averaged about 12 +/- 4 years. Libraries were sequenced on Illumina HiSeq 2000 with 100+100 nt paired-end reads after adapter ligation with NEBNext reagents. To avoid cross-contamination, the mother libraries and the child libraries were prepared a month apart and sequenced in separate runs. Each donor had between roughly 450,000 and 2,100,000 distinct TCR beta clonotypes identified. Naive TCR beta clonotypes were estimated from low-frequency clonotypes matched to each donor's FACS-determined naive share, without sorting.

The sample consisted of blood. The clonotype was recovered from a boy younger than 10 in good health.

The sequenced DNA is TGCAGTGCTAGTGGGGGGCAAGAGACCCAGTACTTC. This yields the protein CSASGGQETQYF. The sequence is built from TRBV20-1 and TRBJ2-5; TRBD2 is perhaps the D gene, given 6 matching bases. V is pared back by 3 bases and J by 2 bases, with 7 bases lying between the germline termini. CDR1 and CDR2 were assigned from the germline V gene (reference sequence) as DFQATT and SNEGSKA. There are 12 amino acids in the CDR3, from cysteine to phenylalanine inclusive. The sequence is cut down to CDR3 DNA, 36 bases in frame from base 1.